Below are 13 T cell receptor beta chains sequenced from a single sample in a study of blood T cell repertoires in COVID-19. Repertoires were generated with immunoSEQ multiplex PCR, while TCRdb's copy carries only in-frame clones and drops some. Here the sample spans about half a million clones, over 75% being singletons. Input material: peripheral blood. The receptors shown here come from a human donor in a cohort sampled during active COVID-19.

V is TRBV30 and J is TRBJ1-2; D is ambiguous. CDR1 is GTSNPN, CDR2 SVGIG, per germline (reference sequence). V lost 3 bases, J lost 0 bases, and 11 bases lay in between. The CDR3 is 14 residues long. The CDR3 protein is CAWRSLPSNYGYTF. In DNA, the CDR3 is TGTGCCTGGAGGTCGCTACCGTCTAACTATGGCTACACCTTC.

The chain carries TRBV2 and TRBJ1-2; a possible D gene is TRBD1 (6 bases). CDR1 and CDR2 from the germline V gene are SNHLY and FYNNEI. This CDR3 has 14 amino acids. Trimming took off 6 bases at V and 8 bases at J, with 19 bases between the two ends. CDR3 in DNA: TGTGCCAGCAGGGTACAGGGTGGTTGGGGCGGCTACACCTTC. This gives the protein CASRVQGGWGGYTF.

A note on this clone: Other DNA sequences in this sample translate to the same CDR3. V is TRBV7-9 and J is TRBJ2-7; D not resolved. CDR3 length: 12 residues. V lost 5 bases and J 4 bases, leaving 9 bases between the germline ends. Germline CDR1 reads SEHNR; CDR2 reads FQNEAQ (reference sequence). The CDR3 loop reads CASSLSAYEQYF. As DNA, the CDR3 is TGTGCCAGCAGCCTGTCCGCGTACGAGCAGTACTTC. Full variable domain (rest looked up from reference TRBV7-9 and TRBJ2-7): DTGVSQNPRHKITKRGQNVTFRCDPISEHNRLYWYRQTLGQGPEFLTYFQNEAQLEKSRLLSDRFSAERPKGSFSTLEIQRTEQGDSAMYLCASSLSAYEQYFGPGTRLTVT.

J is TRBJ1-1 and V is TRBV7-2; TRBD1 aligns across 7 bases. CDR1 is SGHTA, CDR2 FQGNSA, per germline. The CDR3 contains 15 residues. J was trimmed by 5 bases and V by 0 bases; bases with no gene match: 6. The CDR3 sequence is CASSLAGGIGTEAFF. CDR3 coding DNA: TGTGCCAGCAGCTTAGCAGGGGGCATAGGGACTGAAGCTTTCTTT.

The CDR3 region is CASSKGKGEWSTGELFF. In DNA form, the CDR3 reads TGTGCCAGCAGCAAAGGGAAGGGGGAGTGGAGCACCGGGGAGCTGTTTTTT. The chain has TRBV21-1 and TRBJ2-2; TRBD1 is taken as the D call from the table, unchecked against the DNA. TRBV21-1 is designated a pseudogene. CDR3 length: 17 amino acids.

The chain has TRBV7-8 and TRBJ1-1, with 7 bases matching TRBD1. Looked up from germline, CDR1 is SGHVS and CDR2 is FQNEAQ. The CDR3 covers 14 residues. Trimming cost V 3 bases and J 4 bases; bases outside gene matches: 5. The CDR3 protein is CASSFGTASTEAFF. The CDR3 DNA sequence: TGTGCCAGCAGCTTCGGGACAGCAAGCACTGAAGCTTTCTTT.

The CDR3 nucleotides are TGTGCCAGCAGCTTAGGTCGGGAGGGCTACAATGAGCAGTTCTTC. Translation gives CASSLGREGYNEQFF. The chain joins TRBV11-1 to TRBJ2-1, with 8 bases lining up with TRBD2. The V segment lost 1 base and the J segment 3 bases; nucleotides outside the gene matches: 2. Germline lookup yields CDR1 SGHAT and CDR2 FQDESV (reference sequence). The CDR3 totals 15 residues.

DNA for the CDR3: TGTGCCAGTAGCTCTGGACTAGCGGGGGCCACCTACGAGCAGTACTTC. This encodes CASSSGLAGATYEQYF. The V and J genes are TRBV19 and TRBJ2-7; 13 bases are a match to TRBD2. Germline CDR1 and CDR2: LNHDA and SQIVND (reference sequence). J lost 2 bases, V lost 6 bases, and 7 bases had no gene match. This CDR3 contains 16 residues.

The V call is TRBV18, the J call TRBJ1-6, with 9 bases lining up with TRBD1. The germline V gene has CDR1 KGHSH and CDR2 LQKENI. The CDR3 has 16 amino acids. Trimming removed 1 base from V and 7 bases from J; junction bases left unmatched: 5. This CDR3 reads CASSPRTGEGNSPLHF. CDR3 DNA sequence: TGTGCCAGCTCACCACGGACAGGGGAAGGGAATTCACCCCTCCACTTT.

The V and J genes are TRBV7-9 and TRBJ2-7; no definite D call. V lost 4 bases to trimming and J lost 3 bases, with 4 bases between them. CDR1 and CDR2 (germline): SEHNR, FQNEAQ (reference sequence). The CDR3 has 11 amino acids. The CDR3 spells CASSSYYEQYF. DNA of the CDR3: TGTGCCAGCAGCTCCTACTACGAGCAGTACTTC.

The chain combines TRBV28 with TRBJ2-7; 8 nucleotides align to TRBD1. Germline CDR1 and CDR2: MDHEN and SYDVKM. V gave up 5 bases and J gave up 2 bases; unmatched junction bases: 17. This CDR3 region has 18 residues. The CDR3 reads CASSTRLIRDRLTYEQYF. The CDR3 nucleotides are TGTGCCAGCAGTACCAGGTTGATCCGGGACAGGCTAACCTACGAGCAGTACTTC.

Here the CDR3 DNA reads TGTGCCAGCCTAAGGGGCCGCAGCACAGATACGCAGTATTTT. Translated, it gives CASLRGRSTDTQYF. The chain carries TRBV18 and TRBJ2-3; TRBD1 might be the D (5 bases). Between the trimmed V and J ends, which lost 8 bases and 0 bases, there was a span of 12 bases. Germline V gene data show CDR1 as KGHSH and CDR2 as LQKENI. This CDR3 has 14 amino acids.

The DNA of the CDR3 is TGTGCCAGTAGTAGCGGATTCACAGATACGCAGTATTTT. It codes for CASSSGFTDTQYF. The genes are TRBV19 and TRBJ2-3; D gene ambiguous. Trimming pared 4 bases from V and 2 bases from J, leaving 7 bases between. Germline lookup yields CDR1 LNHDA and CDR2 SQIVND (reference sequence). The CDR3 sequence is 13 residues long.